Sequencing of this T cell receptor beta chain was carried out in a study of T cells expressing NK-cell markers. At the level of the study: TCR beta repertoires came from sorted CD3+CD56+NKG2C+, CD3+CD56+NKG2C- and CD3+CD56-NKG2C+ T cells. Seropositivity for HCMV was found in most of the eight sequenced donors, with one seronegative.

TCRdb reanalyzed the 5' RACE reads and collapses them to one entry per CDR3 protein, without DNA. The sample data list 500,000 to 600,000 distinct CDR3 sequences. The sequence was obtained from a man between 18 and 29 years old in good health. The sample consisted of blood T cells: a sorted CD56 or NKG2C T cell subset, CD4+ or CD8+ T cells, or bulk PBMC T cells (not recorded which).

The chain's CDR3 is CASSVVGSGPYEQYF. V is TRBV9 and J is TRBJ2-7; TCRdb proposes TRBD2, but this gene call is untestable without DNA. This CDR3 spans 15 amino acids. Germline CDR1 is SGDLS and CDR2 is YYNGEE. The entire variable domain, with the rest obtained from reference TRBV9 and TRBJ2-7, is as follows: DSGVTQTPKHLITATGQRVTLRCSPRSGDLSVYWYQQSLDQGLQFLIQYYNGEERAKGNILERFSAQQFPDLHSELNLSSLELGDSALYFCASSVVGSGPYEQYFGPGTRLTVT.